Each of the 7 T cell receptor beta chains below was sequenced from the same sample in a study of blood T cell repertoires in COVID-19. Sequencing was performed with immunoSEQ multiplex PCR; in TCRdb, only in-frame clones are kept and a portion is missing. The sample carries about 75,000 clones, 80% to 90% recorded once. The sequenced material came from peripheral blood. These receptors were obtained from a woman aged 45-65 years with acute or convalescent COVID-19.

The J gene is TRBJ2-3, the V gene TRBV28, with 8 bases aligning to TRBD2. Looked up from germline, CDR1 is MDHEN and CDR2 is SYDVKM. The V and J ends lost 3 bases and 3 bases, in that order; junction bases with no gene match: 5. The CDR3 sequence is 15 residues long. Written as DNA, the CDR3 is TGTGCCAGCAGTTTCGCGCGGGAGGATACAGATACGCAGTATTTT. It codes for CASSFAREDTDTQYF.

V gene TRBV28 combines with J gene TRBJ2-7; D gene uncertain. The V and J ends lost 5 bases and 6 bases respectively, with 11 bases between them. This CDR3 region has 12 residues. Germline loops: CDR1 MDHEN, CDR2 SYDVKM. The CDR3 nucleotides are TGTGCCAGCAGTATCTGGTCGGGCGAGCAGTACTTC. It encodes CASSIWSGEQYF.

This chain connects TRBV11-2 to TRBJ2-7; D perhaps matches TRBD2 (7 bases). Per germline, CDR1 SGHAT and CDR2 FQNNGV. Trimming removed 6 bases from V and 2 bases from J, with 17 bases in between. The CDR3 sequence is 15 residues long. The CDR3 loop reads CASRYPEGGTYEQYF. In DNA, the CDR3 is TGTGCCAGCAGATACCCAGAGGGGGGGACCTACGAGCAGTACTTC.

The chain recombines TRBV2 with TRBJ2-2; D is perhaps TRBD2 (6 bases). The CDR3 runs to 15 residues. Germline V gene sequence: CDR1 SNHLY, CDR2 FYNNEI. V dropped 4 bases and J dropped 4 bases, with 13 bases sitting between them. The CDR3 spells CASSVRGTGTGELFF. CDR3 sequence (DNA): TGTGCCAGCAGTGTTCGGGGGACTGGCACCGGGGAGCTGTTTTTT.

This sequence joins TRBV14 and TRBJ2-3; D may be TRBD1 (5 bases). CDR3 length: 14 residues. V lost 6 bases and J lost 2, with 12 bases in between. The V gene's germline CDR1 is SGHDN and CDR2 FVKESK. The CDR3 region has the DNA TGTGCCAGCAGAGGGGCCCCATACACAGATACGCAGTATTTT. This sequence encodes CASRGAPYTDTQYF.

This chain links TRBV29-1 with TRBJ1-1, with 8 positions matching TRBD1. The V and J ends lost 6 bases and 1 base, in that order; junction bases with no gene match: 7. CDR1 is SQVTM, CDR2 ANQGSEA, per germline. This CDR3 comprises 14 residues. CDR3 sequence: CSVLHGTGNTEAFF. In DNA form, the CDR3 reads TGCAGCGTCCTACACGGGACAGGGAACACTGAAGCTTTCTTT.

This clone was picked up one time. The gene calls are TRBV7-2 and TRBJ1-2; D is possibly TRBD1 (6 bases). The CDR3 has 15 amino acids. Trimming shortened V by 1 base and J by 0 bases, and 9 bases separated the two germline ends. Germline V gives CDR1 SGHTA, CDR2 FQGNSA. The CDR3 loop is CASSLGTDTNYGYTF. CDR3 nucleotide sequence: TGTGCCAGCAGCTTAGGGACAGATACTAACTATGGCTACACCTTC.